This entry features one TCR beta chain sequence. Its antigen is not identified. Controls: normal colonoscopy findings, no IBD within the following year. This sample stems from a study of pediatric ulcerative colitis. Whole-study results and caveats: Acute severe colitis showed lower rectal diversity from clonal expansions. Compared with controls, ulcerative colitis showed greater blood-rectum clone sharing. Two rectal clonotypes were found only in ulcerative colitis patients, all of them.

Here immunoSEQ multiplex PCR was the method, and the copy in TCRdb shows in-frame clones only, minus some. In the table there are roughly 60,000 clones, 75% to 90% of which are singletons. The CDR3 totals 16 residues. The sequence was collected from a boy aged 10-17 years who was a control in a study of pediatric ulcerative colitis. The chain combines TRBV12-2 with TRBJ1-1. TRBV12-2 is given as a pseudogene. The sequenced sample consisted of blood. The DNA of the CDR3 is TGTGCAAGTCGCTTAGGATACGGGACTAAGAACACTGAAGCTTTCTTT. It translates to CASRLGYGTKNTEAFF.